This TCR beta chain was captured by sequencing in a study of T cells in Graves' hyperthyroidism and ophthalmopathy. The TCR beta CDR3 regions underwent amplification using RNA transcripts as the source. A set of HTBI primers served as the primers for a first-round RT-PCR of the TCR CDR3. TCRdb reprocessed the multiplex PCR reads with MiXCR, giving one entry per CDR3 protein. The repertoire holds about 560,000 distinct CDR3 sequences, with approximately 15% as singletons. The TCR comes from a woman younger than 30 with Graves' hyperthyroidism. The sequenced material came from blood.

The CDR3: CASGRQVNQPQHF. CDR3 coding DNA: TGTGCCAGTGGGAGACAGGTCAATCAGCCCCAGCATTTT. V and J are TRBV19 and TRBJ1-5; the D gene is possibly TRBD1 (6 bases). The V and J ends lost 8 bases and 3 bases respectively, with 11 bases between them. CDR3 length: 13 amino acids. Germline V gives CDR1 LNHDA, CDR2 SQIVND (reference sequence).